Following are 27 T cell receptor beta chains from one sample sequenced in a study of siplizumab effects on memory and regulatory T cells. Generated by immunoSEQ multiplex PCR, the TCRdb table keeps only in-frame clones and is missing some. This repertoire shows approximately 97,000 clones, about 94% found once; its top ten account for about 1.1%. The specimen was CD4+ T cells sorted from blood. These receptors were obtained from a human donor in good health.

The chain is built from TRBV7-9 and TRBJ2-5, with a tentative D call TRBD1 (5 bases). The CDR3 consists of 14 residues. Per the germline V gene, CDR1 is SEHNR and CDR2 is FQNEAQ (reference sequence). Trimming shortened V by 3 bases and J by 5 bases, and 13 bases separated the two germline ends. CDR3 in DNA: TGTGCCAGCAGCTTCAGGGCGGAAAGGGAGACCCAGTACTTC. It yields the protein CASSFRAERETQYF.

The rearrangement joins TRBV11-3 to TRBJ2-1; 14 bases are a match to TRBD2. Trimming at V came to 4 bases and at J to 10 bases, leaving 6 bases not matched to a gene. Germline V gene sequence: CDR1 SGHNT, CDR2 YENEEA. This CDR3 contains 15 residues. CDR3 region: CASSSGTSGSREQFF. The DNA for the CDR3 is TGTGCCAGCAGCTCCGGGACTAGCGGGAGCAGAGAGCAGTTCTTC.

The chain employs TRBV6-1 and TRBJ2-6; 9 nucleotides match TRBD1. The CDR3 is 19 residues long. J was trimmed by 3 bases and V by 4 bases; bases with no gene match: 13. CDR1 is MNHNS, CDR2 SASEGT, per germline. CDR3 protein: CASSVRTGVLGVGANVLTF. CDR3 nucleotides: TGTGCCAGCAGTGTTCGGACAGGGGTCCTCGGGGTTGGGGCCAACGTCCTGACTTTC.

In regard to this clone: The identical CDR3 is also encoded by other nucleotide sequences in the sample. The CDR3 bases are TGCGCCAGCAGCTTGGCGGGAGCGGAGACCCAGTACTTC. The encoded protein is CASSLAGAETQYF. This chain connects TRBV5-1 to TRBJ2-5; D may be TRBD2 (6 bases). Trimming left V 0 bases short and J 5 bases short, with 8 bases between. The CDR3 contains 13 residues. CDR1 and CDR2 from the germline V gene are SGHRS and YFSETQ.

V gene TRBV5-1 combines with J gene TRBJ2-7; the D call may be TRBD1 or TRBD2 (6 bases each). The germline CDR1 and CDR2 sequences are SGHRS and YFSETQ. The CDR3 contains 15 residues. The V and J ends lost 0 bases and 3 bases respectively, with 13 bases between them. CDR3 DNA sequence: TGCGCCAGCAGCTTGGATCCGGGGGCTGGCTACGAGCAGTACTTC. Translation gives CASSLDPGAGYEQYF. Combining the CDR3 with reference TRBV5-1 and TRBJ2-7 gives the whole variable domain KAGVTQTPRYLIKTRGQQVTLSCSPISGHRSVSWYQQTPGQGLQFLFEYFSETQRNKGNFPGRFSGRQFSNSRSEMNVSTLELGDSALYLCASSLDPGAGYEQYFGPGTRLTVT.

The rearrangement joins TRBV7-9 to TRBJ1-1; D uncertain. The CDR3 is made up of 12 amino acids. Germline CDR1 is SEHNR and CDR2 is FQNEAQ (reference sequence). V was trimmed by 1 base and J by 7 bases, leaving 7 bases between them. The CDR3 region is CASSLEAYEAFF. The CDR3, as DNA: TGTGCCAGCAGCTTAGAAGCTTATGAAGCTTTCTTT.

This clone has only one observation. This chain connects TRBV9 to TRBJ2-3; 7 bases agree with TRBD2. Germline loops: CDR1 SGDLS, CDR2 YYNGEE. The J segment lost 4 bases and the V segment lost 4 bases, leaving 15 bases of the junction unmatched. CDR3 length: 17 residues. Here the CDR3 reads CASSPSGRGRRADTQYF. The DNA of the CDR3 is TGTGCCAGCAGCCCGAGCGGGCGCGGGAGACGGGCAGATACGCAGTATTTT.

This chain links TRBV7-9 with TRBJ2-1; D is perhaps TRBD1 (6 bases). The CDR3 extends over 13 amino acids. V lost 2 bases to trimming and J lost 9 bases, with 11 bases between them. Germline V CDR1 and CDR2: SEHNR, FQNEAQ (reference sequence). The CDR3 loop reads CASSLTVGGEQFF. DNA of the CDR3: TGTGCCAGCAGCTTAACGGTAGGGGGTGAGCAGTTCTTC. Filled out from reference TRBV7-9 and TRBJ2-1, the complete variable domain reads DTGVSQNPRHKITKRGQNVTFRCDPISEHNRLYWYRQTLGQGPEFLTYFQNEAQLEKSRLLSDRFSAERPKGSFSTLEIQRTEQGDSAMYLCASSLTVGGEQFFGPGTRLTVL.

The chain is built from TRBV5-1 and TRBJ2-2, with 12 bases identical to TRBD2. The CDR3 loop spans 18 amino acids. V lost 4 bases to trimming and J lost 4 bases; unmatched junction nucleotides: 11. Germline CDR1 SGHRS, CDR2 YFSETQ. CDR3 protein: CASSPRLTSGRFTGELFF. The CDR3 coding sequence is TGCGCCAGCAGCCCGCGGCTAACTAGCGGGAGGTTCACCGGGGAGCTGTTTTTT.

Details on this clone: The sample has other DNA sequences that encode this CDR3 too. The chain uses TRBV28 and TRBJ2-2, with D unclear. CDR1 is MDHEN and CDR2 is SYDVKM in the germline V gene. V gave up 3 bases and J gave up 1 base, with 0 bases separating them. The CDR3 sequence is 12 residues long. The DNA of the CDR3 is TGTGCCAGCAGTTTGAACACCGGGGAGCTGTTTTTT. Protein sequence: CASSLNTGELFF.

The chain employs TRBV30 and TRBJ1-1; D uncertain. Trimming removed 2 bases from V and 5 bases from J, with 18 bases in between. Germline CDR1 GTSNPN, CDR2 SVGIG (reference sequence). This CDR3 contains 15 residues. This CDR3 reads CAWSRKLGIPTEAFF. CDR3 nucleotide sequence: TGTGCCTGGAGTCGGAAGTTGGGAATACCAACTGAAGCTTTCTTT.

This sequence joins TRBV28 and TRBJ1-1; the D gene is possibly TRBD1 (5 bases). Looked up from germline, CDR1 is MDHEN and CDR2 is SYDVKM. This CDR3 region has 14 residues. Trimming removed 3 bases at V and 9 bases at J, with 17 bases between. The DNA for the CDR3 is TGTGCCAGCAGTTTGGGGGGAGAGGGAGGCAAAGCTTTCTTT. It encodes CASSLGGEGGKAFF.

The chain combines TRBV30 with TRBJ1-1; no definite D call. Germline-derived CDR1 and CDR2 are GTSNPN and SVGIG (reference sequence). The CDR3 loop spans 14 amino acids. Trimming pared 1 base from V and 1 base from J, leaving 10 bases between. As DNA, the CDR3 is TGTGCCTGGAGTGAAGAGTTCCGGAACACTGAAGCTTTCTTT. This encodes CAWSEEFRNTEAFF.

The chain links TRBV4-1 to TRBJ2-3, with D maybe TRBD1 (6 bases). Trimming took off 5 bases at V and 3 bases at J, with 12 bases between the two ends. Germline V lookup: CDR1 MGHRA, CDR2 YSYEKL. The CDR3 runs 14 residues. The DNA for the CDR3 is TGCGCCAGCAGCTCGACAGACAGGACAGATACGCAGTATTTT. Translated: CASSSTDRTDTQYF.

This clone appeared a single time. The chain employs TRBV6-1 and TRBJ1-1; TRBD1 is a possible D gene (5 bases). The V gene's germline CDR1 is MNHNS and CDR2 SASEGT. With 6 bases removed from V and 11 bases from J, the gap between germline ends came to 16 bases. This CDR3 has 12 amino acids. The CDR3 nucleotides are TGTGCCAGCAGACCCGACAGCCGGGGGGCTTTCTTT. Residues: CASRPDSRGAFF.

The count of this clone is one. The chain employs TRBV5-4 and TRBJ1-5, with D unresolved. Trimming stripped 0 bases from V and 3 bases from J, with 7 bases between. This CDR3 has 14 amino acids. Per germline, CDR1 SGHNT and CDR2 YYREEE (reference sequence). The CDR3: CASSLAGPNQPQHF. CDR3 coding DNA: TGTGCCAGCAGCTTGGCCGGACCCAATCAGCCCCAGCATTTT.

The chain is built from TRBV5-1 and TRBJ1-2; 7 nucleotides agree with TRBD1. V shed 4 bases, J shed 2 bases, and the junction held 2 bases outside the gene matches. Germline-derived CDR1 and CDR2 are SGHRS and YFSETQ. CDR3 length: 13 amino acids. The chain's CDR3 is CASSGGQNYGYTF. The CDR3 coding sequence is TGCGCCAGCAGCGGGGGACAGAACTATGGCTACACCTTC.

The chain combines TRBV5-1 with TRBJ1-3; no firm D call. V was clipped by 5 bases and J by 4 bases, with 10 bases between them. Germline V CDR1 and CDR2: SGHRS, YFSETQ. CDR3 size: 13 residues. As DNA, the CDR3 is TGCGCCAGCAGGGAAGGGATCGGAAACACCATATATTTT. Protein: CASREGIGNTIYF.

This sequence joins TRBV6-1 and TRBJ2-7; D is ambiguous. The CDR3 covers 14 residues. V was cut by 3 bases and J by 3 bases, with 12 bases left in between. Germline lookup yields CDR1 MNHNS and CDR2 SASEGT. CDR3 DNA sequence: TGTGCCAGCAGTGACCGGCGTGGCGGCTACGAGCAGTACTTC. The encoded protein is CASSDRRGGYEQYF.

The rearrangement links TRBV6-5 to TRBJ1-2; no definite D call. CDR3 length equals 14 residues. Germline CDR1 is MNHEY and CDR2 is SVGAGI. Trimming took off 6 bases at V and 7 bases at J, with 18 bases between the two ends. CDR3 sequence reads: CASSSQGFVSGYTF. As DNA, the CDR3 is TGTGCCAGCAGCTCTCAAGGGTTCGTGTCTGGCTACACCTTC.

V is TRBV30 and J is TRBJ1-5; possibly TRBD1 for D (6 bases). The CDR3 runs 15 residues. The V gene's germline CDR1 is GTSNPN and CDR2 SVGIG (reference sequence). Between the trimmed V and J ends, which lost 0 bases and 2 bases, there was a span of 11 bases. The CDR3 region has the DNA TGTGCCTGGAGTGTAACAGGGTATGGCAATCAGCCCCAGCATTTT. It codes for CAWSVTGYGNQPQHF.

The J gene is TRBJ1-2, the V gene TRBV5-1; maybe TRBD1 (5 bases). CDR3 size: 14 residues. CDR1 is SGHRS and CDR2 is YFSETQ in the germline V gene. V was clipped by 0 bases and J by 4 bases, with 10 bases between them. This CDR3 is CASSLDGGVYGYTF. The CDR3 nucleotides read TGCGCCAGCAGCTTGGACGGGGGTGTCTATGGCTACACCTTC. The full variable domain, in which reference TRBV5-1 and TRBJ1-2 provide the parts outside the CDR3, is KAGVTQTPRYLIKTRGQQVTLSCSPISGHRSVSWYQQTPGQGLQFLFEYFSETQRNKGNFPGRFSGRQFSNSRSEMNVSTLELGDSALYLCASSLDGGVYGYTFGSGTRLTVV.

This sequence joins TRBV7-6 and TRBJ2-4, with no clear D. V was clipped by 6 bases and J by 10 bases, with 19 bases between them. The germline V gene encodes CDR1 SGHVS and CDR2 FNYEAQ. CDR3 length equals 14 residues. In DNA, the CDR3 is TGTGCCAGCAGTCCTGGTGCGTCTCTCCCGATTCAGTACTTC. Translating gives CASSPGASLPIQYF.

This clone was detected only once. The chain links TRBV28 to TRBJ2-5; tentative D call: TRBD1 (5 bases). Per germline, CDR1 MDHEN and CDR2 SYDVKM. There are 15 residues in the CDR3. V gave up 5 bases and J gave up 0 bases, with 13 bases separating them. CDR3 nucleotides: TGTGCCAGCAGTCGGTCAGGGTGGTACCAAGAGACCCAGTACTTC. This translates into CASSRSGWYQETQYF.

This clone was seen only a few times. The genes are TRBV4-2 and TRBJ2-5; the match to TRBD2 covers 9 bases. The CDR3 runs 15 residues. Trimming cost V 1 base and J 5 bases; bases outside gene matches: 5. Germline lookup yields CDR1 LGHNA and CDR2 YNFKEQ. The CDR3 nucleotides read TGTGCCAGCAGCCAAGGCGGGAGGGCCTTGGAGACCCAGTACTTC. It specifies CASSQGGRALETQYF.

The chain carries TRBV6-5 and TRBJ2-2, with D hard to call. Germline CDR1 is MNHEY and CDR2 is SVGAGI. This CDR3 has 11 residues. Trimming cost V 6 bases and J 4 bases, with 3 bases left between them. The CDR3 is CASRSTGELFF. The DNA of the CDR3 is TGTGCCAGCAGATCCACCGGGGAGCTGTTTTTT.

The chain joins TRBV29-1 to TRBJ2-7, with 7 bases matching TRBD1. From germline, CDR1 is SQVTM and CDR2 ANQGSEA. The V gene end was trimmed by 6 bases and the J gene end by 1 base; junction bases not matched to a gene: 3. The length of the CDR3 is 12 residues. In nucleotides, the CDR3 is TGCAGCGTGAAGGGACAGTCCTACGAGCAGTACTTC. The encoded protein is CSVKGQSYEQYF.